The 32 T cell receptor beta chains listed next were all sequenced from one sample in a study of T cell repertoires in cytomegalovirus infection (dated by TCRdb to the late 2010s). The treatment or condition label for this specimen denotes: in vitro stimulation with specific CMV peptide epitopes to enrich CMV-specific T cells. What these receptors recognize is not known. The sequencer was an Illumina HiSeq 1500. TCRdb handled the public reads itself, with Q25 trimming in fastp and clone calling in MiXCR, and kept productive beta chains. Rows with a matching CDR3 protein are joined into one entry that keeps the most common DNA and genes. For this sample there are roughly 500,000 distinct CDR3 sequences; roughly 42% appear just once. The ten largest clones capture just under 45% of the sample. The sample consisted of cultured PBMCs, taken from culture after CMV antigen stimulation. These receptors were taken from a human donor in good health (CMV status not recorded). Some clones in this sample may be carry-over from other donors' samples.

This chain links TRBV20-1 with TRBJ1-1, with D tentatively TRBD1 (6 bases). Germline lookup yields CDR1 DFQATT and CDR2 SNEGSKA (reference sequence). The CDR3 spans 17 residues. Trimming took off 2 bases at V and 2 bases at J, with 21 bases between the two ends. CDR3 in amino acids: CSARLFGTGRGNTEAFF. CDR3 nucleotides: TGCAGTGCTAGATTATTTGGGACCGGCAGGGGTAACACTGAAGCTTTCTTT.

CDR3 nucleotides: TGTGCCAGCACCGAACCGGGTCTCTACGAGCAGTACTTC. This sequence encodes CASTEPGLYEQYF. V is TRBV6-2 or TRBV6-3 and J is TRBJ2-7; D unresolved. CDR1 and CDR2 (germline): MNHEY, SVGEGT. The CDR3 runs to 13 residues. Trimming shortened V by 7 bases and J by 3 bases, and 13 bases separated the two germline ends.

The V and J genes are TRBV19 and TRBJ1-1; D is ambiguous. Trimming removed 4 bases at V and 4 bases at J, with 13 bases between. This CDR3 contains 14 residues. Germline-derived CDR1 and CDR2 are LNHDA and SQIVND (reference sequence). CDR3 DNA sequence: TGTGCCAGTAGTAGTCTCGGGTTAACCACTGAAGCTTTCTTT. Translating it yields CASSSLGLTTEAFF. Looking up the rest from reference TRBV19 and TRBJ1-1 gives the full variable domain: DGGITQSPKYLFRKEGQNVTLSCEQNLNHDAMYWYRQDPGQGLRLIYYSQIVNDFQKGDIAEGYSVSREKKESFPLTVTSAQKNPTAFYLCASSSLGLTTEAFFGQGTRLTVV.

This rearrangement joins TRBV7-2 to TRBJ1-2; no reliable D call. CDR1 is SGHTA, CDR2 FQGNSA, per germline. Deletions cut 2 bases from V and 5 bases from J, with 9 bases between. The CDR3 runs to 13 residues. Here the CDR3 DNA reads TGTGCCAGCAGCTTAACGGTCGGTTATGGCTACACCTTC. Translation: CASSLTVGYGYTF.

V gene TRBV2 combines with J gene TRBJ2-1, with 9 bases fitting TRBD1. This CDR3 comprises 15 residues. Germline lookup yields CDR1 SNHLY and CDR2 FYNNEI. Germline trimming cut 6 bases from V and 3 bases from J; bases unmatched to any gene: 6. This CDR3 reads CASSATGGLYNEQFF. DNA for the CDR3: TGTGCCAGCAGCGCGACAGGGGGACTCTACAATGAGCAGTTCTTC.

The V gene is TRBV19, the J gene TRBJ2-7; D gene ambiguous. There are 13 residues in the CDR3. CDR1 and CDR2 from the germline V gene are LNHDA and SQIVND (reference sequence). The V and J ends lost 2 bases and 3 bases respectively, with 8 bases between them. Here the CDR3 reads CASSIKDNYEQYF. DNA of the CDR3: TGTGCCAGTAGTATAAAAGACAACTACGAGCAGTACTTC.

This chain uses TRBV27 with TRBJ1-3; no definite D call. The ends were cut back, 0 bases at V and 4 bases at J, with 7 bases in the middle. This CDR3 region has 14 residues. Germline values: CDR1 MNHEY, CDR2 SMNVEV (reference sequence). Written as DNA, the CDR3 is TGTGCCAGCAGTTTATCCAGACACGGAAACACCATATATTTT. It translates to CASSLSRHGNTIYF.

Here the CDR3 reads CASSESASGRGETQYF. Written as DNA, the CDR3 is TGCGCCAGCAGTGAATCGGCTAGCGGGAGGGGAGAGACCCAGTACTTC. The V gene is TRBV10-1, the J gene TRBJ2-5; 12 bases are a match to TRBD2. The length of the CDR3 is 16 residues. Trimming removed 3 bases from V and 4 bases from J; junction bases left unmatched: 6. The germline V gene encodes CDR1 WNHNN and CDR2 SYGVQD (reference sequence).

The table lists this clonotype with a few counts. The chain combines TRBV7-2 with TRBJ2-3, with 9 bases that match TRBD2. V shed 1 base, J shed 4 bases, and the junction held 6 bases outside the gene matches. Germline V gene lookup returns CDR1 SGHTA and CDR2 FQGNSA. The CDR3 runs 16 residues. CDR3: CASSLGAGGGSDTQYF. The CDR3 nucleotides are TGTGCCAGCAGCTTAGGCGCGGGAGGGGGCTCAGATACGCAGTATTTT.

The J gene is TRBJ2-3, the V gene TRBV7-2; 11 nucleotides line up with TRBD2. The CDR3 loop spans 16 amino acids. The V segment lost 5 bases and the J segment 1 base; nucleotides outside the gene matches: 5. Germline CDR1 is SGHTA and CDR2 is FQGNSA. CDR3 sequence reads: CASSVLAGGGTDTQYF. CDR3 coding DNA: TGTGCCAGCAGCGTCCTAGCGGGGGGCGGCACAGATACGCAGTATTTT.

This chain joins TRBV10-2 and TRBJ2-7, with D unresolved. In germline, CDR1 is WSHSY, CDR2 SAAADI. The CDR3 length is 17 residues. The V gene lost 2 bases and the J gene lost 0 bases, with 17 bases spanning the gap. The CDR3 protein is CASSEAFWRTSSYEQYF. The CDR3 DNA follows: TGCGCCAGCAGTGAGGCGTTTTGGCGGACGAGCTCCTACGAGCAGTACTTC.

The chain has TRBV29-1 and TRBJ1-1; 7 nucleotides match TRBD1. The junction had 5 bases not matched to a gene; V was cut back by 6 bases and J by 1 base. Germline V CDR1 and CDR2: SQVTM, ANQGSEA. This CDR3 spans 13 amino acids. CDR3 amino acids: CSVGTAGNTEAFF. The CDR3 DNA reads as TGCAGCGTCGGGACAGCTGGGAACACTGAAGCTTTCTTT.

This clonotype was counted a few times. V gene TRBV7-2 combines with J gene TRBJ2-1; the D gene is possibly TRBD2 (5 bases). Germline CDR1 SGHTA, CDR2 FQGNSA. This CDR3 comprises 13 residues. Trimming cost V 5 bases and J 7 bases, with 12 bases left between them. CDR3 sequence: CASSPAGGNEQFF. The DNA of the CDR3 is TGTGCCAGCAGCCCCGCGGGTGGGAATGAGCAGTTCTTC.

This clonotype appeared a few times. The chain has TRBV6-5 and TRBJ2-5; D is unclear. In germline, CDR1 is MNHEY, CDR2 SVGAGI. The CDR3 is made up of 13 amino acids. V was pared by 2 bases and J by 1 base, with 5 bases between. CDR3 sequence reads: CASSYNSQETQYF. CDR3 sequence (DNA): TGTGCCAGCAGTTACAACAGCCAAGAGACCCAGTACTTC.

Turning to this clonotype: Germline and junction disagree at one end, which may indicate a read error. The rearrangement joins TRBV7-2 to TRBJ2-1; the match to TRBD2 covers 11 bases. CDR1 and CDR2 from the germline V gene are SGHTA and FQGNSA. The CDR3 has 14 residues. CDR3 region: CASSIAGGVFEQFF. The DNA for the CDR3 is TGTGCCAGCAGCATAGCGGGAGGGGTATTTGAGCAGTTCTTC.

This clonotype was seen only once. This chain joins TRBV7-4 and TRBJ2-7, with 11 bases fitting TRBD1. This CDR3 has 15 residues. Germline V gene data show CDR1 as SGHVT and CDR2 as SQSDAQ. With 5 bases clipped from V and 9 bases from J, the junction kept 12 bases outside the gene matches. The CDR3 reads CASSISRTGGDAQYF. The CDR3 nucleotides read TGTGCCAGCAGCATTAGTAGGACAGGGGGCGACGCGCAGTACTTC.

The chain's CDR3 is CASSFRAGELFF. The CDR3 region has the DNA TGTGCCAGCAGCTTCAGGGCCGGGGAGCTGTTTTTT. The genes are TRBV7-2 and TRBJ2-2, with D tentatively TRBD1 (5 bases). CDR3 size: 12 residues. Germline V gene data show CDR1 as SGHTA and CDR2 as FQGNSA. V lost 3 bases to trimming and J lost 6 bases, with 5 bases between them.

The CDR3 DNA reads as TGTGCCAGCAGCTCTTCTCCCGGGGGTGAGCAGTTCTTC. Encoded protein: CASSSSPGGEQFF. The chain couples TRBV11-2 to TRBJ2-1; D might be TRBD2 (6 bases). Germline V gene lookup returns CDR1 SGHAT and CDR2 FQNNGV. This CDR3 has 13 residues. The ends were cut back, 4 bases at V and 9 bases at J, with 13 bases in the middle.

The V and J genes are TRBV15 and TRBJ2-5; D ambiguous. V lost 1 base to trimming and J lost 8 bases, with 14 bases between them. The CDR3 is 14 amino acids. Per germline, CDR1 LNHNV and CDR2 YYDKDF (reference sequence). The CDR3 is CATSRVNPSDTQYF. CDR3 coding DNA: TGTGCCACCAGCAGAGTGAACCCCTCTGACACCCAGTACTTC.

This clonotype was picked up a small number of times. This sequence joins TRBV4-1 and TRBJ2-7, with a weak D call TRBD1 (6 bases). V was cut by 1 base and J by 0 bases, with 13 bases left in between. Germline CDR1 and CDR2: MGHRA and YSYEKL. This CDR3 has 16 amino acids. This CDR3 is CASSQVEAGDSYEQYF. CDR3 in DNA: TGCGCCAGCAGCCAAGTGGAGGCAGGGGACTCCTACGAGCAGTACTTC.

The V and J genes are TRBV6-1 and TRBJ2-4; 8 bases line up with TRBD1. The CDR3 contains 12 residues. Germline V CDR1 and CDR2: MNHNS, SASEGT. V shed 6 bases, J shed 9 bases, and the junction held 4 bases outside the gene matches. The CDR3 DNA reads as TGTGCCAGCAGCCAGGGGGCTGGCATTCAGTACTTC. Translated, it gives CASSQGAGIQYF.

The chain joins TRBV7-6 to TRBJ2-7, with 8 bases aligning to TRBD2. The CDR3 has 16 amino acids. With V trimmed by 1 base and J by 0 bases, 5 bases remained unmatched. Germline lookup yields CDR1 SGHVS and CDR2 FNYEAQ. CDR3 bases: TGTGCCAGCAGCTTAGAGACAGCGGGAGACTCCTACGAGCAGTACTTC. It codes for CASSLETAGDSYEQYF.

This chain uses TRBV27 with TRBJ1-5, with 11 positions matching TRBD1. Germline lookup yields CDR1 MNHEY and CDR2 SMNVEV (reference sequence). Trimming cost V 5 bases and J 5 bases; bases outside gene matches: 8. This CDR3 has 16 amino acids. In DNA form, the CDR3 reads TGTGCCAGCAGTACGCGGGACAGGGGGTACGATCAGCCCCAGCATTTT. It codes for CASSTRDRGYDQPQHF.

This clonotype appeared a few times. The rearrangement links TRBV24-1 to TRBJ2-5; D perhaps matches TRBD1 (5 bases). The V gene's germline CDR1 is KGHDR and CDR2 SFDVKD. The V end lost 3 bases, the J end lost 2 bases, and 9 bases lay between the germline ends. The CDR3 extends over 14 amino acids. CDR3 nucleotides: TGTGCCACCAGTGATCGACGGACACAAGAGACCCAGTACTTC. It codes for CATSDRRTQETQYF.

The chain combines TRBV28 with TRBJ1-5; D may be TRBD1 (5 bases). This CDR3 region has 15 residues. The germline V and J ends were trimmed by 5 bases and 5 bases, with 16 bases remaining between them. The V gene's germline CDR1 is MDHEN and CDR2 SYDVKM. The CDR3: CASSPRGRGDQPQHF. The CDR3 nucleotides read TGTGCCAGCAGTCCCCGGGGGAGGGGCGATCAGCCCCAGCATTTT.

This chain joins TRBV27 and TRBJ2-3, with D unresolved. Germline CDR1 and CDR2: MNHEY and SMNVEV (reference sequence). The CDR3 contains 12 residues. CDR3 region: CAPVDGTDTQYF. The CDR3 region has the DNA TGTGCGCCCGTGGACGGCACAGATACGCAGTATTTT.

This clonotype occurred a few times. The chain couples TRBV20-1 to TRBJ2-5; 11 positions agree with TRBD2. CDR1 and CDR2 (germline): DFQATT, SNEGSKA (reference sequence). This CDR3 region has 15 residues. V lost 3 bases and J lost 2; bases outside the gene matches: 5. The CDR3 DNA reads TGCAGTGCTAGTCGGCTAGCGGGGGGACAAGAGACCCAGTACTTC. It encodes CSASRLAGGQETQYF.

This chain links TRBV10-3 with TRBJ1-2, with 8 positions matching TRBD1. The V and J ends lost 8 bases and 6 bases, in that order; junction bases with no gene match: 8. The CDR3 length is 13 residues. Germline values: CDR1 ENHRY, CDR2 SYGVKD. The CDR3 DNA is TGTGCCATCGGGGAATCAGGGGGCAATGGCTACACCTTC. Translation gives CAIGESGGNGYTF.

The table lists this clonotype with a few counts. The V gene is TRBV12-3 or TRBV12-4, the J gene TRBJ1-1, with 7 bases that match TRBD1. The CDR3 is 14 amino acids. Unmatched junction bases numbered 3, after V lost 1 base and J lost 4 bases. CDR3 residues: CASSLGTGFTEAFF. CDR3 nucleotides: TGTGCCAGCAGTTTAGGGACAGGTTTCACTGAAGCTTTCTTT.

This chain uses TRBV2 with TRBJ2-1; TRBD1 might be the D (6 bases). V was pared by 4 bases and J by 6 bases, with 10 bases between. Germline CDR1 is SNHLY and CDR2 is FYNNEI. There are 13 residues in the CDR3. The CDR3 bases are TGTGCCAGCAGTGGGGACACTAGCAATGAGCAGTTCTTC. Protein product: CASSGDTSNEQFF.

This clonotype was observed at least ten times. This rearrangement joins TRBV7-2 to TRBJ1-3, with D unclear. CDR1 and CDR2 from the germline V gene are SGHTA and FQGNSA. CDR3 length: 17 residues. Deletions cut 3 bases from V and 0 bases from J, with 15 bases between. The CDR3 nucleotides read TGTGCCAGCAGCTTGGCCCGTCCCCGAAGCTCTGGAAACACCATATATTTT. The encoded protein is CASSLARPRSSGNTIYF.

This chain links TRBV19 with TRBJ1-2, with D possibly being TRBD1 (6 bases). The V end was cut by 10 bases, the J end by 4 bases, with 19 bases between. In germline, CDR1 is LNHDA, CDR2 SQIVND (reference sequence). The CDR3 is 14 residues long. The CDR3 is CATNPGQGIYGYTF. CDR3 nucleotides: TGTGCCACAAACCCGGGGCAGGGGATCTATGGCTACACCTTC.